The present T cell receptor (beta chain) was sequenced within a study of cytomegalovirus exposure and HLA in healthy donors. With 60 Vbeta and 13 Jbeta primers, the PCR was carried out. Data came from immunoSEQ multiplex PCR; TCRdb stores just in-frame clones and leaves some out. The sample lists 73,000 or so clones; around 70% were seen once. Per germline, CDR1 SGHTA and CDR2 FQGNSA. V lost 5 bases to trimming and J lost 4 bases; unmatched junction nucleotides: 7. The CDR3 totals 16 residues. The V and J genes are TRBV7-2 and TRBJ1-5; 11 nucleotides line up with TRBD1. The clonotype originates from a woman aged 40 to 55 in good health and CMV-seropositive. Sequencing was performed on PBMCs. The CDR3 protein is CASSQTGTGGNQPQHF. CDR3 nucleotide sequence: TGTGCCAGCAGCCAAACCGGGACAGGGGGTAATCAGCCCCAGCATTTT.